These T cell receptor beta chains were read from a single sample in a study of blood T cell repertoires in COVID-19. Only in-frame clones appear in the TCRdb table, and some are missing; sequencing was by immunoSEQ multiplex PCR. The table shows 80,000 to 95,000 clones, with roughly three quarters occurring only once. Sample: peripheral blood. The receptors originated from a woman older than 75 with acute or convalescent COVID-19. The CDR3 runs from the conserved cysteine through the conserved F or W. A D gene is named only where the DNA matches it firmly. The size of a clone is reported for some rows only, either as once, few or many, or as a class for expanded clones.

J gene: TRBJ2-2
V gene: TRBV30
D gene: .
clone size: .
CDR3 DNA: TGTGCCTGGGGCAGGGACTCCGGGCCCGGGGAGCTGTTTTTT
CDR3 protein: CAWGRDSGPGELFF

J gene: TRBJ2-1
V gene: TRBV5-6
D gene: .
clone size: .
CDR3 DNA: TGTGCCAGCTCCCCCCGCGGAGCCTCGGGGGTCAATGAGCAGTTCTTC
CDR3 protein: CASSPRGASGVNEQFF

J gene: TRBJ2-1
V gene: TRBV5-4
D gene: TRBD2
clone size: .
CDR3 DNA: TGTGCCAGCAGCTCGGGACTAGCGGGGCGCAATGAGCAGTTCTTC
CDR3 protein: CASSSGLAGRNEQFF

J gene: TRBJ1-5
V gene: TRBV3-1/TRBV3-2
D gene: .
clone size: .
CDR3 DNA: TGTGCCAGCAGCCAAGATGGAGGCAATCAGCCCCAGCATTTT
CDR3 protein: CASSQDGGNQPQHF

J gene: TRBJ1-3
V gene: TRBV28
D gene: TRBD1
clone size: few
CDR3 DNA: TGTGCCAGCAGAACCGGGACAGGGTCCCACACCATATATTTT
CDR3 protein: CASRTGTGSHTIYF

J gene: TRBJ1-2
V gene: TRBV19
D gene: .
clone size: .
CDR3 DNA: TGTGCCAGTAGTATAATCCTCGCGGATAGCTATGGCTACACCTTC
CDR3 protein: CASSIILADSYGYTF

J gene: TRBJ1-2
V gene: TRBV7-9
D gene: .
clone size: few
CDR3 DNA: TGTGCCAGCACCCTCTCGGGGTATGGCTACACCTTC
CDR3 protein: CASTLSGYGYTF

J gene: TRBJ2-5
V gene: TRBV6-2/TRBV6-3
D gene: TRBD1
clone size: .
CDR3 DNA: TGTGCCAGCAGTCGACAGGGTGTCAGAGAGACCCAGTACTTC
CDR3 protein: CASSRQGVRETQYF

J gene: TRBJ2-3
V gene: TRBV27
D gene: TRBD2
clone size: .
CDR3 DNA: TGTGCCAGCAGTTCCGGAACTAGCGGGAGGGCCACAGATACGCAGTATTTT
CDR3 protein: CASSSGTSGRATDTQYF

J gene: TRBJ1-2
V gene: TRBV5-4
D gene: TRBD1
clone size: few
CDR3 DNA: TGTGCCAGCAGCTTGGGGACAGGGGGAACTCTCTATGGCTACACCTTC
CDR3 protein: CASSLGTGGTLYGYTF

J gene: TRBJ2-3
V gene: TRBV29-1
D gene: .
clone size: .
CDR3 DNA: TGCAGCGTTGTCGTCCCTAGCACAGATACGCAGTATTTT
CDR3 protein: CSVVVPSTDTQYF

J gene: TRBJ2-7
V gene: TRBV2
D gene: TRBD1
clone size: .
CDR3 DNA: TGTGCCAGCAGCGCCAAGACAGGGGAGAACTACGAGCAGTACTTC
CDR3 protein: CASSAKTGENYEQYF

J gene: TRBJ1-5
V gene: TRBV28
D gene: .
clone size: .
CDR3 DNA: TGTGCCAGCAGTTTTCGGGGTAAACATTGGACCTTCCGGCCCCAGCATTTT
CDR3 protein: CASSFRGKHWTFRPQHF

J gene: TRBJ1-1
V gene: TRBV27
D gene: .
clone size: .
CDR3 DNA: TGTGCCAGCAGTTTAGATTGGCGGGGTGAAGCTTTCTTT
CDR3 protein: CASSLDWRGEAFF

J gene: TRBJ2-7
V gene: TRBV24-1
D gene: .
clone size: once
CDR3 DNA: TGTGCCACCAGTGATAGCCAGCCGGGAAAACGCCACGAGCAGTACTTC
CDR3 protein: CATSDSQPGKRHEQYF

J gene: TRBJ1-2
V gene: TRBV18
D gene: TRBD1
clone size: .
CDR3 DNA: TGTGCCAGCTCACTCTCACCCGCAGGGGGCGAGGACTATGGCTACACCTTC
CDR3 protein: CASSLSPAGGEDYGYTF

J gene: TRBJ1-2
V gene: TRBV27
D gene: .
clone size: .
CDR3 DNA: TGTGCCAGCAGTTTTCAGGGTGGCGATGGCTACACCTTC
CDR3 protein: CASSFQGGDGYTF

J gene: TRBJ1-1
V gene: TRBV3-1/TRBV3-2
D gene: .
clone size: few
CDR3 DNA: TGTGCCAGCAGCCAAAGCGACAGGTACACTGAAGCTTTCTTT
CDR3 protein: CASSQSDRYTEAFF

J gene: TRBJ2-5
V gene: TRBV6-5
D gene: .
clone size: .
CDR3 DNA: TGTGCCAGCCGCACGACAGTCGAGACCCAGTACTTC
CDR3 protein: CASRTTVETQYF

J gene: TRBJ1-3
V gene: TRBV6-5
D gene: .
clone size: .
CDR3 DNA: TGTGCCAGCAGTTACCAGGGAGGAATAGGAAACACCATATATTTT
CDR3 protein: CASSYQGGIGNTIYF

J gene: TRBJ1-4
V gene: TRBV28
D gene: .
clone size: .
CDR3 DNA: TGTGCCAGCACCGTGTTCTCAACTAATGAAAAACTGTTTTTT
CDR3 protein: CASTVFSTNEKLFF

J gene: TRBJ1-5
V gene: TRBV6-5
D gene: .
clone size: .
CDR3 DNA: TGTGCCAGCAGAACAGGTCGCGGGCCCCAGCATTTT
CDR3 protein: CASRTGRGPQHF

J gene: TRBJ2-7
V gene: TRBV7-2
D gene: TRBD2
clone size: once
CDR3 DNA: TGTGCCAGCAACAATGGACTAGCGGGAGAGGGGGAGCAGTACTTC
CDR3 protein: CASNNGLAGEGEQYF

J gene: TRBJ2-5
V gene: TRBV24-1
D gene: .
clone size: .
CDR3 DNA: TGTGCCACCAGTGATTTTAACCAAGAGACCCAGTACTTC
CDR3 protein: CATSDFNQETQYF

J gene: TRBJ2-2
V gene: TRBV2
D gene: TRBD1
clone size: medium-sized
CDR3 DNA: TGTGCCAGCAGTGGGTGGACAGGGCCCGGGGAGCTGTTTTTT
CDR3 protein: CASSGWTGPGELFF

J gene: TRBJ1-4
V gene: TRBV15
D gene: TRBD1
clone size: .
CDR3 DNA: TGTGCCACCAGCAGAGATTCAGGGGGCGCGGGAAAACTGTTTTTT
CDR3 protein: CATSRDSGGAGKLFF

J gene: TRBJ2-7
V gene: TRBV10-1
D gene: .
clone size: few
CDR3 DNA: TGCGCCAGTTCCCCTCCGTTTTACGAGCAGTACTTC
CDR3 protein: CASSPPFYEQYF

J gene: TRBJ1-2
V gene: TRBV6-2/TRBV6-3
D gene: .
clone size: .
CDR3 DNA: TGTGCCAGCAGTTCGGTGCCTCCTAACTATGGCTACACCTTC
CDR3 protein: CASSSVPPNYGYTF

J gene: TRBJ1-1
V gene: TRBV24-1
D gene: .
clone size: .
CDR3 DNA: TGTGCCACCAGTCCAGGGGACAAGTACACTGAAGCTTTCTTT
CDR3 protein: CATSPGDKYTEAFF

J gene: TRBJ2-6
V gene: TRBV29-1
D gene: .
clone size: .
CDR3 DNA: TGCAGCGTTGCCACAGGGACTGGGGCCAACGTCCTGACTTTC
CDR3 protein: CSVATGTGANVLTF

J gene: TRBJ2-3
V gene: TRBV6-5
D gene: TRBD2
clone size: .
CDR3 DNA: TGTGCCAGCAGTTACCAAGGGACTAGCCGGGCAGATACGCAGTATTTT
CDR3 protein: CASSYQGTSRADTQYF